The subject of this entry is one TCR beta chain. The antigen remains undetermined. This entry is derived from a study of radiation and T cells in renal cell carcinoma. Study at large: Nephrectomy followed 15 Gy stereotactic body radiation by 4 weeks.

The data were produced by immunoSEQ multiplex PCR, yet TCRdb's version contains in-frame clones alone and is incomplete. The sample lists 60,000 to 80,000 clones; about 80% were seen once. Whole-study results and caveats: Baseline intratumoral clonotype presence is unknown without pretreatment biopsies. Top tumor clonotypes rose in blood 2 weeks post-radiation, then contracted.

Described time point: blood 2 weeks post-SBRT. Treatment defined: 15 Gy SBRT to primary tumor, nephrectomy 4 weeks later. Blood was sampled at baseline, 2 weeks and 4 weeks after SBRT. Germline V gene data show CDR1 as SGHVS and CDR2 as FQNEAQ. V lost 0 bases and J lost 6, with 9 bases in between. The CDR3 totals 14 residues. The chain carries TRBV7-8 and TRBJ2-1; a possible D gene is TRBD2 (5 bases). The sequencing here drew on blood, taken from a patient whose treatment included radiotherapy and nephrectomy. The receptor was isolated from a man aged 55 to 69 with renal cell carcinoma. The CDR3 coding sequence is TGTGCCAGCAGCTTAGCGAGGCTAGCCAATGAGCAGTTCTTC. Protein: CASSLARLANEQFF.